Listed here are 29 T cell receptor beta chains from one sample, sequenced in a study of T-cell memory formation after mild COVID-19. Each CDR3 protein is one row after TCRdb ran MiXCR on the 5' RACE reads. The sample records around 340,000 distinct CDR3 sequences, over 10% being singletons. The sequenced material came from PBMCs or a T cell subset sorted from them (not recorded which). The receptors come from a man aged 18 to 35 who had mild COVID-19 (a few samples of this study predate the infection). Cell type and time point are not known.

The table lists this clonotype with a few counts. V and J are TRBV5-1 and TRBJ1-2; D is unclear. The CDR3 has 12 residues. V lost 4 bases and J 8 bases, leaving 12 bases between the germline ends. Germline CDR1 reads SGHRS; CDR2 reads YFSETQ. CDR3 coding DNA: TGCGCCAGCAGCCCCGAGGCCGTCGGCTACACCTTC. It codes for CASSPEAVGYTF.

The chain has TRBV6-5 and TRBJ2-1; 10 positions match TRBD2. J was trimmed by 4 bases and V by 2 bases; bases with no gene match: 5. Germline CDR1 is MNHEY and CDR2 is SVGAGI. There are 16 residues in the CDR3. The DNA of the CDR3 is TGTGCCAGCAGTTACCGCCCACTAGCGGGGTACAATGAGCAGTTCTTC. Translated: CASSYRPLAGYNEQFF.

The gene calls are TRBV5-5 and TRBJ2-1; the D gene is possibly TRBD1 (6 bases). Germline CDR1 reads SGHKS; CDR2 reads YYEKEE (reference sequence). The V end was cut by 4 bases, the J end by 10 bases, with 21 bases between. The CDR3 runs to 15 residues. Here the CDR3 reads CASSPSLPRGAEQFF. CDR3 coding DNA: TGTGCCAGCAGCCCATCCCTCCCCAGGGGCGCGGAGCAGTTCTTC.

This clonotype has a handful of counts. The chain carries TRBV9 and TRBJ2-1, with TRBD2 matching over 11 bases. The germline V gene encodes CDR1 SGDLS and CDR2 YYNGEE. The CDR3 runs to 16 residues. The V and J ends lost 4 bases and 9 bases, in that order; junction bases with no gene match: 12. This CDR3 reads CASSPRVSGGAPEQFF. CDR3 DNA: TGTGCCAGCAGCCCCCGCGTTAGCGGGGGGGCCCCTGAGCAGTTCTTC.

The chain recombines TRBV29-1 with TRBJ2-3, with TRBD2 identical over 10 bases. The CDR3 runs to 15 residues. The V gene's germline CDR1 is SQVTM and CDR2 ANQGSEA. With 1 base clipped from V and 8 bases from J, the junction kept 9 bases outside the gene matches. CDR3 in DNA: TGCAGCGTTGAAGTCGTAGCGGGGGGCGGGGGTACGCAGTATTTT. Encoded protein: CSVEVVAGGGGTQYF.

This clonotype occurred a few times. V usage is TRBV4-1 and J usage is TRBJ2-1, with 7 bases aligning to TRBD1. Trimming removed 8 bases from V and 5 bases from J; junction bases left unmatched: 12. The germline CDR1 and CDR2 sequences are MGHRA and YSYEKL. This CDR3 has 15 amino acids. CDR3 sequence (DNA): TGCGCCAGCGGATCCTTCCGGGACAGTAACAATGAGCAGTTCTTC. Amino acid sequence: CASGSFRDSNNEQFF.

This clonotype has more than one count but fewer than ten. The genes are TRBV2 and TRBJ2-1; TRBD2 matches at 16 bases. Germline-derived CDR1 and CDR2 are SNHLY and FYNNEI. CDR3 length: 21 residues. V trimming: 4 bases; J trimming: 0 bases; junction bases outside the gene matches: 12. The CDR3 region is CASSARGTSGGVDSSYNEQFF. CDR3 bases: TGTGCCAGCAGTGCCCGCGGGACTAGCGGGGGGGTCGATAGCTCCTACAATGAGCAGTTCTTC. Together with reference TRBV2 and TRBJ2-1, the CDR3 gives the full variable domain: EPEVTQTPSHQVTQMGQEVILRCVPISNHLYFYWYRQILGQKVEFLVSFYNNEISEKSEIFDDQFSVERPDGSNFTLKIRSTKLEDSAMYFCASSARGTSGGVDSSYNEQFFGPGTRLTVL.

This clonotype was detected only a few times. The chain joins TRBV4-1 to TRBJ2-7, with 7 positions matching TRBD1. The CDR3 totals 14 residues. Germline V lookup: CDR1 MGHRA, CDR2 YSYEKL. The V and J ends lost 4 bases and 4 bases, in that order; junction bases with no gene match: 7. The CDR3 DNA is TGCGCCAGCAGCCTGTACAGGGGAGATTACGAGCAGTACTTC. The encoded protein is CASSLYRGDYEQYF.

This clonotype was counted between two and nine times. The chain employs TRBV7-3 and TRBJ2-7; D perhaps matches TRBD1 (7 bases). The V and J ends lost 5 bases and 2 bases respectively, with 16 bases between them. Germline V gene lookup returns CDR1 SGHTA and CDR2 FQGTGA. This CDR3 spans 15 amino acids. The CDR3 bases are TGTGCCAGCAGCCCAGGCGGAGGGGGCGCCTACGAGCAGTACTTC. It translates to CASSPGGGGAYEQYF.

The chain is built from TRBV4-1 and TRBJ2-3, with D possibly TRBD2 on 5 matching bases. Trimming stripped 4 bases from V and 4 bases from J, with 15 bases between. This CDR3 is 15 amino acids long. From germline, CDR1 is MGHRA and CDR2 YSYEKL. The chain's CDR3 is CASSRDLRGADTQYF. As DNA, the CDR3 is TGCGCCAGCAGCCGCGACCTCCGGGGAGCAGATACGCAGTATTTT.

This clonotype was seen a handful of times. The chain recombines TRBV7-2 with TRBJ1-5; D might be TRBD1 (6 bases). In germline, CDR1 is SGHTA, CDR2 FQGNSA. V was shortened by 5 bases and J by 5 bases, with 13 bases between the two germline ends. The CDR3 runs 14 residues. CDR3 nucleotides: TGTGCCAGCAGCCGCAGGTCAGGGGATCAGCCCCAGCATTTT. It codes for CASSRRSGDQPQHF.

CDR3 sequence (DNA): TGTGCCAGCAGCTTAGAGGGAACAGGGGCGGGCACAGATACGCAGTATTTT. This codes for CASSLEGTGAGTDTQYF. This chain connects TRBV7-6 to TRBJ2-3; 7 bases map to TRBD1. This CDR3 is 17 amino acids long. Per the germline V gene, CDR1 is SGHVS and CDR2 is FNYEAQ. Trimming at V came to 1 base and at J to 1 base, leaving 8 bases not matched to a gene.

The V and J genes are TRBV18 and TRBJ1-1; unclear D gene. This CDR3 has 15 amino acids. Germline values: CDR1 KGHSH, CDR2 LQKENI. Deletions cut 1 base from V and 1 base from J, with 10 bases between. Here the CDR3 reads CASSPLWVENTEAFF. The DNA for the CDR3 is TGTGCCAGCTCACCACTGTGGGTAGAGAACACTGAAGCTTTCTTT.

In its sample, this clonotype was seen a few times. The rearrangement joins TRBV7-3 to TRBJ2-6; D unresolved. From germline, CDR1 is SGHTA and CDR2 FQGTGA. Trimming removed 5 bases from V and 1 base from J, with 12 bases in between. CDR3 length: 16 amino acids. CDR3 amino acids: CASSLQPESGANVLTF. The CDR3 DNA reads as TGTGCCAGCAGCCTACAACCGGAGTCTGGGGCCAACGTCCTGACTTTC.

The chain combines TRBV5-6 with TRBJ1-2; D is ambiguous. The length of the CDR3 is 12 residues. Deletions cut 4 bases from V and 3 bases from J, with 7 bases between. Germline V gives CDR1 SGHDT, CDR2 YYEEEE. The CDR3 region has the DNA TGTGCCAGCAGCCAGGAGTACTATGGCTACACCTTC. Its protein is CASSQEYYGYTF.

This clonotype turned up a few times. This chain uses TRBV21-1 with TRBJ2-3; the D call in the table, TRBD1, was not verified against the DNA. TRBV21-1 is an annotated pseudogene. The CDR3 loop spans 14 amino acids. This chain's CDR3 is CASKRGTDTDTQYF. CDR3 DNA: TGTGCCAGCAAGCGCGGGACAGACACAGATACGCAGTATTTT.

The genes are TRBV18 and TRBJ1-2; tentative D call: TRBD1 (5 bases). Germline CDR1 KGHSH, CDR2 LQKENI. V was pared by 6 bases and J by 6 bases, with 14 bases between. This CDR3 has 13 amino acids. CDR3 sequence reads: CASSRGTYDGYTF. CDR3 DNA: TGTGCCAGCTCCCGCGGGACGTACGATGGCTACACCTTC.

This clonotype was counted a few times. The gene calls are TRBV4-1 and TRBJ1-2; D might be TRBD1 (5 bases). CDR1 is MGHRA and CDR2 is YSYEKL in the germline V gene. This CDR3 comprises 15 residues. V dropped 1 base and J dropped 7 bases, with 16 bases sitting between them. DNA for the CDR3: TGCGCCAGCAGCCAAGGAAGATGGGGGACCTTTGGCTACACCTTC. Its protein product is CASSQGRWGTFGYTF.

The sample holds a few counts of this clonotype. V gene TRBV20-1 combines with J gene TRBJ2-7; the D is unclear. This CDR3 spans 14 amino acids. The V end was cut by 1 base, the J end by 0 bases, with 10 bases between. Germline loops: CDR1 DFQATT, CDR2 SNEGSKA (reference sequence). The CDR3 region has the DNA TGCAGTGCTAGAGTCGGGCGGAGCTCCTACGAGCAGTACTTC. Protein sequence: CSARVGRSSYEQYF.

This clonotype was picked up a small number of times. V is TRBV6-2 or TRBV6-3 and J is TRBJ2-1, with 8 positions matching TRBD1. With 6 bases clipped from V and 2 bases from J, the junction kept 6 bases outside the gene matches. The germline V gene has CDR1 MNHEY and CDR2 SVGEGT. The CDR3 runs to 15 residues. Here the CDR3 reads CASSQGQGPYNEQFF. The CDR3 DNA reads as TGTGCCAGCAGCCAAGGACAGGGCCCCTACAATGAGCAGTTCTTC.

The rearrangement links TRBV5-4 to TRBJ2-5; TRBD2 matches at 8 bases. Per the germline V gene, CDR1 is SGHNT and CDR2 is YYREEE (reference sequence). V was pared by 4 bases and J by 1 base, with 9 bases of the junction left unmatched. The CDR3 runs 16 residues. CDR3 coding DNA: TGTGCCAGCAGCCTTCGACTAGCGTCGGGCCAAGAGACCCAGTACTTC. It codes for CASSLRLASGQETQYF.

CDR3 region: CASSLEVTGGNIQYF. The CDR3, as DNA: TGTGCCAGCAGCTTAGAAGTGACGGGGGGAAACATTCAGTACTTC. The V call is TRBV7-2, the J call TRBJ2-4, with 7 bases matching TRBD2. This CDR3 comprises 15 residues. Germline values: CDR1 SGHTA, CDR2 FQGNSA. V shed 1 base, J shed 6 bases, and the junction held 6 bases outside the gene matches. Filled out from reference TRBV7-2 and TRBJ2-4, the complete variable domain reads GAGVSQSPSNKVTEKGKDVELRCDPISGHTALYWYRQSLGQGLEFLIYFQGNSAPDKSGLPSDRFSAERTGGSVSTLTIQRTQQEDSAVYLCASSLEVTGGNIQYFGAGTRLSVL.

This clonotype has a handful of counts. The rearrangement joins TRBV7-8 to TRBJ2-7; the match to TRBD1 covers 11 bases. V was clipped by 5 bases and J by 7 bases; unmatched bases: 7. CDR1 is SGHVS, CDR2 FQNEAQ, per germline. The CDR3 is 14 residues long. The CDR3 nucleotides read TGTGCCAGCAGCCTGGACAGGGGGCGCCTTGAGCAGTACTTC. Its translation is CASSLDRGRLEQYF.

This clonotype turned up a few times. The V gene is TRBV13, the J gene TRBJ2-1; D possibly corresponds to TRBD1 (5 bases). The CDR3 spans 12 residues. Trimming left V 5 bases short and J 9 bases short, with 11 bases between. Germline V gives CDR1 PRHDT, CDR2 FYEKMQ (reference sequence). The CDR3 loop is CASSGARGEQFF. CDR3 coding DNA: TGTGCCAGCAGCGGGGCCAGAGGTGAGCAGTTCTTC.

V gene TRBV4-3 combines with J gene TRBJ2-7; TRBD1 matches at 12 bases. V trimming: 0 bases; J trimming: 5 bases; junction bases outside the gene matches: 2. CDR3 length equals 15 residues. Germline CDR1 is LGHNA and CDR2 is YSLEER. DNA for the CDR3: TGCGCCAGCAGCCAAGAAGGGACAGGGGGCGACGAGCAGTACTTC. This codes for CASSQEGTGGDEQYF.

The gene calls are TRBV5-4 and TRBJ1-2; 9 bases fit TRBD1. From germline, CDR1 is SGHNT and CDR2 YYREEE (reference sequence). Losses at the gene ends were 0 bases for V and 3 bases for J; bases not matched to a gene: 6. The CDR3 sequence is 16 residues long. CDR3 sequence reads: CASSLEQGAYDYGYTF. In nucleotides, the CDR3 is TGTGCCAGCAGCTTGGAACAGGGGGCTTATGACTATGGCTACACCTTC.

This clonotype was counted between two and nine times. The V gene is TRBV9, the J gene TRBJ2-3; the D is unclear. Germline CDR1 is SGDLS and CDR2 is YYNGEE. The CDR3 has 16 residues. V gave up 0 bases and J gave up 0 bases, with 11 bases separating them. The CDR3, as DNA: TGTGCCAGCAGCGTAGGTCCCCTGGCTAGCACAGATACGCAGTATTTT. Translating gives CASSVGPLASTDTQYF.

This clonotype was counted many times. A read error may account for a junction end that differs from germline. The gene calls are TRBV29-1 and TRBJ1-5, with a possible D match to TRBD1 (6 bases). CDR1 and CDR2 from the germline V gene are SQVTM and ANQGSEA. This CDR3 is 13 amino acids long. The CDR3 here is CSVGGGGKQPQHF. The CDR3 bases are TGCAGCGTTGGAGGGGGGGGCAAACAGCCCCAGCATTTT.

The V and J genes are TRBV24-1 and TRBJ2-1, with 8 positions matching TRBD2. Germline lookup yields CDR1 KGHDR and CDR2 SFDVKD. With V trimmed by 4 bases and J by 0 bases, 13 bases remained unmatched. This CDR3 region has 19 residues. This CDR3 is CATSDSLGGGISSYNEQFF. The CDR3 DNA reads as TGTGCCACCAGTGACTCACTAGGCGGGGGGATTAGCTCCTACAATGAGCAGTTCTTC.